This TCR beta chain was sequenced for a study of CD8+ T cells in alopecia areata. Points from the study as a whole: In lesional scalp, particularly from alopecia totalis/universalis, clonality was higher than in normal scalp.

Sequencing relied on a cDNA template that was reverse transcribed from extracted RNA. Sequencing was performed with immunoSEQ multiplex PCR; in TCRdb, only in-frame clones are kept and a portion is missing. The sample shows about 140,000 clones, about 47% of them seen only once. Comments on this clone: Its specificity is not known.

J gave up 3 bases and V 3 bases, and 8 bases lay outside the gene matches. This CDR3 is 16 amino acids long. The germline gives CDR1 SNHLY, CDR2 FYNNEI. The starting material was CD4+ T cells sorted from blood, obtained at week 0. This sequence was found in a human donor with alopecia areata. The chain has TRBV2 and TRBJ2-3, with 8 positions matching TRBD2. CDR3 sequence reads: CASSDPSGSGTDTQYF. The CDR3, as DNA: TGTGCCAGCAGTGATCCGAGCGGGAGTGGGACAGATACGCAGTATTTT.